This TCR beta chain was documented in a study of blood T cell repertoires in COVID-19. Produced via immunoSEQ multiplex PCR; TCRdb's table is partial and in-frame only. This sample yields 140,000 to 150,000 clones, of which roughly nine tenths are seen a single time; approximately 4% belongs to the top ten. V dropped 6 bases and J dropped 8; count of bases not matched to a gene: 16. Germline V gene sequence: CDR1 SGHTA, CDR2 FQGTGA. There are 16 residues in the CDR3. This receptor was obtained from a woman aged 40 to 55 who had been exposed to COVID-19. Input material: PBMCs or T cells enriched from blood (not recorded which). The chain joins TRBV7-3 to TRBJ2-3; 8 bases are a match to TRBD2. CDR3 coding DNA: TGTGCCAGCAGTATCAAACCGGGACTAGAAAAAGGTACGCAGTATTTT. Translating it yields CASSIKPGLEKGTQYF.